This T cell receptor (beta chain) was captured in a study of regulatory T cells in long-lasting Graves disease. Time point given: newly diagnosed GD, antithyroid drugs for less than 3 months. The authors made the TCR library using RNA they extracted from PBMCs. Study-wide points: Possibly, too few samples lowered accuracy.

This clonotype was counted ten times or more. No antigen is known for it. The TCR beta library used iRepertoire HTBI primers with Arm-PCR amplification of CDR3. One entry per CDR3 protein results from TCRdb running MiXCR on the multiplex PCR reads. This sample has some 240,000 distinct CDR3 sequences, with roughly 19% found just once. CDR3 size: 13 residues. V dropped 2 bases and J dropped 3 bases, with 8 bases sitting between them. Germline V lookup: CDR1 GTSNPN, CDR2 SVGIG (reference sequence). These records were also assigned to another study, of T cells in Graves' hyperthyroidism and ophthalmopathy. That report adds: Each diagnosis drew on symptoms, thyroxine, TRAb, thyroid ultrasound and orbital computed tomography findings. Blood held most thyroid clonotypes expanded above 0.001 frequency.

The sequencing here drew on peripheral blood mononuclear cells (PBMCs), taken at new diagnosis, from a patient treated with antithyroid drugs. The V call is TRBV30, the J call TRBJ1-5; the D is unclear. This clonotype was obtained from a woman aged 25 to 39 with Graves disease. The CDR3 region is CAWSLGYNQPQHF. In nucleotides, the CDR3 is TGTGCCTGGAGTTTAGGGTACAATCAGCCCCAGCATTTT.